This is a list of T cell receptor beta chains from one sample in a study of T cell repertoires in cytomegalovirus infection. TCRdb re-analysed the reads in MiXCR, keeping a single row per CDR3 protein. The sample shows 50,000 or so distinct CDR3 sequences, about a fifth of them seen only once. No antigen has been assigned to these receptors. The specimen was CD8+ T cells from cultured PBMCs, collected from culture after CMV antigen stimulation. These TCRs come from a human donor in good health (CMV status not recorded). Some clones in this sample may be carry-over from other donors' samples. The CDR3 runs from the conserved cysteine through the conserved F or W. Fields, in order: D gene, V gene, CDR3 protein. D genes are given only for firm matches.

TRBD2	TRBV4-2	CASSLRTSGDTGELFF
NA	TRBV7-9	CASSFDRNNQPQHF
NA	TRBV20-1	CSARDGGGDNQPQHF
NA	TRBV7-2	CASSLDAGTTEAFF
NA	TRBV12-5	CASGLTRFETQYF
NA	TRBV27	CASSSEYTDTQYF
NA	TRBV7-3	CASSLIGNEQFF
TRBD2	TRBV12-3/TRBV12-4	CASSLAVGASGGALETQYF
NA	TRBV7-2	CASSYRGGGELFF
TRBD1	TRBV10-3	CAISESKAATGVYTEAFF
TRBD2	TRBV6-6	CASSPAGGSYNEQFF
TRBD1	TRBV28	CASSRGQGPLF
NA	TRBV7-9	CASSHSTGNEQFF
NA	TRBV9	CASSVGESRNYGYTF
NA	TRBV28	CASRAPLSYGYTF
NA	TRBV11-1	CASLQGPTYEQYF
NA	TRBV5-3	CASSPGRYGYNEQFF
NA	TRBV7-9	CASSPPPQTAKETQYF
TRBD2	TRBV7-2	CASSSPPGLAGVSAGELFF
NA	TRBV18	CASSPPAGEQYF
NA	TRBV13	CASSSRDDSGVFEQYF
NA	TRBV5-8	CASTLDGGRMNTEAFF
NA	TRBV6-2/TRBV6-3	CASSGGNGYTF
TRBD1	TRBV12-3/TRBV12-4	CASSLPRDRETDTQYF
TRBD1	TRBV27	CASSLRQGAKEQFF
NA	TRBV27	CATSWAGRNSYEQYF
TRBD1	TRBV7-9	CASSSKLRDRETQYF
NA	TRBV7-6	CASSSSSNQPQHF
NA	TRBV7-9	CASRSTGATNEKLFF
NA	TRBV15	CATSGRLGEDVMGETQYF
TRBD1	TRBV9	CASSGGQGGYEQYF
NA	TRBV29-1	CSVRRVSDTQYF
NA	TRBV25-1	CASSETRGQNTEAFF
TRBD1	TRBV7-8	CASSFTQDIPRQGRQPQHF
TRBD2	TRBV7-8	CASSFGGGLGDNEQFF
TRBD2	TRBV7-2	CASSLGTSGGGNEQFF
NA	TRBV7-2	CASSLLQGSYEQYF
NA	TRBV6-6	CATIPPWASNTEAFF
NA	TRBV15	CATSRAQENSPLHF
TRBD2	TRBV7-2	CASSPRAGGNEQYF
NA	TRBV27	CASSLGETQYF
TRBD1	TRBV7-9	CASSRDRGPYEQYF